This TCR beta chain was obtained from a study of regulatory T cells in long-lasting Graves disease. The germline V gene encodes CDR1 LNHDA and CDR2 SQIVND (reference sequence). CDR3 size: 14 residues. A few counts support this clonotype. The junction shows a germline mismatch at one end, possibly a read error. Researchers made TCR beta libraries by using iRepertoire HTBI primers and running Arm-PCR on CDR3 regions. TCRdb reanalysed the multiplex PCR reads using MiXCR and keeps one entry per CDR3 protein. Here the sample spans 350,000 to 400,000 distinct CDR3 sequences, around a sixth being singletons. Time point described: newly diagnosed GD, antithyroid drugs for less than 3 months. Construction of the TCR library relied on RNA isolated from PBMCs.

Sequencing used peripheral blood mononuclear cells (PBMCs), obtained at new diagnosis, from a patient treated with antithyroid drugs. This sequence joins TRBV19 and TRBJ1-1; TRBD1 aligns across 7 bases. The receptor comes from a female donor with Graves disease. The CDR3 DNA sequence: TGTGCCGGTAGCAAGAGGGACAGGAACACTGAAGCTTTCTTT. Amino acids: CAGSKRDRNTEAFF. The full variable domain, completed using reference TRBV19 and TRBJ1-1, is DGGITQSPKYLFRKEGQNVTLSCEQNLNHDAMYWYRQDPGQGLRLIYYSQIVNDFQKGDIAEGYSVSREKKESFPLTVTSAQKNPTAFYLCAGSKRDRNTEAFFGQGTRLTVV.